Given below is one TCR beta chain in context. Ages ranged from roughly 18 to 95 years, with residence in about 24 US areas. Cohorts were assigned according to the clinical history that participants reported. This record comes from a study of blood T cell repertoires in COVID-19. Study-level background: Specimens from acute and convalescent COVID-19 originated in the United States, Italy and Spain.

The table came from immunoSEQ multiplex PCR; TCRdb's copy has only in-frame clones and leaves some out. The table has fewer than 250,000 clones, more than 70% seen once. The CDR3 totals 18 residues. CDR1 is SGHRS and CDR2 is YFSETQ in the germline V gene. V shed 3 bases, J shed 1 base, and the junction held 9 bases outside the gene matches. The chain has TRBV5-1 and TRBJ2-3; 12 bases fit TRBD2. The TCR comes from a woman aged 40-49 years with acute COVID-19. The sequenced material came from PBMCs or T cells enriched from blood (not recorded which). The CDR3, as DNA: TGCGCCAGCAGCTCCGGACTAGCGGGGCGCTCTGGCACAGATACGCAGTATTTT. The encoded protein is CASSSGLAGRSGTDTQYF.